This note documents a single T cell receptor (beta chain) sequence. Its target is not known. The 5'RACE method, run with constant-segment primers, produced TCR alpha and TCR beta cDNA libraries (carrying sample barcodes and UMIs). TCRdb itself ran the 5' RACE reads through MiXCR, one entry per CDR3 protein. The top ten clones hold approximately 14% of a sample with some 120,000 distinct CDR3 sequences, 16% of them seen once. CDR3 length: 16 amino acids. The germline CDR1 and CDR2 sequences are KGHSH and LQKENI. V dropped 3 bases and J dropped 6 bases, with 21 bases sitting between them. The sample comes from a study of T-cell memory formation after mild COVID-19. Study-level background: TCR clusters were largely donor specific.

General observations from the study: Contracting CD4+ clones lay largely in CM and EM, with CD8+ ones residing in EMRA. Clones contracting day 15 to 85 were balanced CD4/CD8; later expanders leaned CD4+.

The chain links TRBV18 to TRBJ2-7; D tentatively fits TRBD1 or TRBD2 (5 bases each). The source is an adult woman who had mild COVID-19 (a few samples of this study predate the infection). Cell type and time point are not known. The source material was PBMCs or a T cell subset sorted from them (not recorded which). For the CDR3, the DNA is TGTGCCAGCTCACCCTTTCTTGGACAATCCGGAGGCGAGCAGTACTTC. It yields the protein CASSPFLGQSGGEQYF.